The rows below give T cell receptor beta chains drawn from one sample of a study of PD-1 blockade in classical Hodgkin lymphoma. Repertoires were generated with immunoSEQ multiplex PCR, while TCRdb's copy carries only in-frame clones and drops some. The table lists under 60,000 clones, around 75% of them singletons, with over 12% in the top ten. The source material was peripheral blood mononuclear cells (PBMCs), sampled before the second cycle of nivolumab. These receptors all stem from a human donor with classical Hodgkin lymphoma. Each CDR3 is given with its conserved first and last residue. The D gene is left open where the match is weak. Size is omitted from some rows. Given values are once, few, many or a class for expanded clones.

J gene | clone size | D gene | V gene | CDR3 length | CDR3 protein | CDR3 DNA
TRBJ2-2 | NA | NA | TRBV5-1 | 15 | CASSSTGTQTGELFF | TGCGCCAGCAGCTCTACCGGGACACAAACCGGGGAGCTGTTTTTT
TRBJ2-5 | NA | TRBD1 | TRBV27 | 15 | CASSPDLGGRETQYF | TGTGCCAGCAGTCCAGACCTAGGGGGCCGAGAGACCCAGTACTTC
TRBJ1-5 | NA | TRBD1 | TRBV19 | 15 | CASSIRGRGNQPQHF | TGTGCCAGTAGTATCAGGGGGCGAGGCAATCAGCCCCAGCATTTT
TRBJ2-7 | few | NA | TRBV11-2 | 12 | CASSRTDYEQYF | TGTGCCAGCAGCAGGACGGACTACGAGCAGTACTTC
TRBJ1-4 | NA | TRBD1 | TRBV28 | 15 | CASRYRGRSNEKLFF | TGTGCCAGCAGATACAGGGGGCGAAGTAATGAAAAACTGTTTTTT
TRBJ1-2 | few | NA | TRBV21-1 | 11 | CARDRYYGYTF | TGTGCCAGAGACAGGTACTATGGCTACACCTTC
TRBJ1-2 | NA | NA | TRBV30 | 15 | CAWSGPSRINYGYTF | TGTGCCTGGAGTGGTCCCAGCAGAATTAACTATGGCTACACCTTC
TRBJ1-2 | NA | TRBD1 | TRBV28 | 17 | CASSFSVRDRDRYGYTF | TGTGCCAGCAGTTTTTCGGTCCGTGACAGGGACCGCTATGGCTACACCTTC
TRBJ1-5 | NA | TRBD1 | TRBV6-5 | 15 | CASSHDRDPNQPQHF | TGTGCCAGCAGCCACGACAGGGACCCTAATCAGCCCCAGCATTTT
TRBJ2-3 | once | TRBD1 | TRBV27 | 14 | CASSFGQVADTQYF | TGTGCCAGCAGCTTCGGACAGGTGGCAGATACGCAGTATTTT
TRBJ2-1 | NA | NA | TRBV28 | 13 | CASSGQSLNEQFF | TGTGCCAGCAGTGGCCAGTCCCTTAATGAGCAGTTCTTC
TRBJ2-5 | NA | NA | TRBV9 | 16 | CASSVAGVSFGETQYF | TGTGCCAGCAGCGTAGCGGGAGTGAGTTTTGGGGAGACCCAGTACTTC
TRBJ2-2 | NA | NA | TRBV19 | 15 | CASSIDGGNTGELFF | TGTGCCAGTAGTATAGACGGGGGGAACACCGGGGAGCTGTTTTTT
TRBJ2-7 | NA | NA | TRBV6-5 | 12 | CASSYWGYEQYF | TGTGCCAGCAGTTATTGGGGTTACGAGCAGTACTTC
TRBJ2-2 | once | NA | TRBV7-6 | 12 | CASSLSSGELFF | TGTGCCAGCAGCCTTTCTAGCGGGGAGCTGTTTTTT
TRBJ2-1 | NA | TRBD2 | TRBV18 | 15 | CASSPRTSGPGEQFF | TGTGCCAGCTCACCACGTACTAGCGGCCCCGGTGAGCAGTTCTTC